These 28 T cell receptor beta chains were sequenced from one sample in a study of blood T cell repertoires in COVID-19. The method was immunoSEQ multiplex PCR; TCRdb's version includes in-frame clones alone and lacks a portion of them. The sample lists around 25,000 clones, roughly 73% occurring once. The material sequenced was peripheral blood. The source of these receptors is a human donor in a cohort sampled during active or convalescent COVID-19.

This clone is medium-sized. V usage is TRBV5-5 and J usage is TRBJ2-1; 8 bases agree with TRBD2. The CDR3 runs to 15 residues. CDR1 SGHKS and CDR2 YYEKEE come from the germline V gene (reference sequence). The J segment lost 15 bases and the V segment lost 4 bases, leaving 18 bases of the junction unmatched. The CDR3 DNA follows: TGTGCCAGCAGCCCCCCCGTTGAGCGGGGGAAGGGTATGTTCTTC. It encodes CASSPPVERGKGMFF.

This clone was recorded once. The rearrangement joins TRBV6-5 to TRBJ2-7; 10 nucleotides match TRBD2. Germline V gene sequence: CDR1 MNHEY, CDR2 SVGAGI. The length of the CDR3 is 14 residues. The V and J ends lost 10 bases and 2 bases, in that order; junction bases with no gene match: 8. The CDR3 sequence: CATLGLAVPYEQYF. The CDR3 bases are TGTGCCACCCTCGGACTAGCGGTTCCCTACGAGCAGTACTTC.

The chain recombines TRBV6-5 with TRBJ1-1; D call uncertain. Germline lookup yields CDR1 MNHEY and CDR2 SVGAGI. V was shortened by 4 bases and J by 0 bases, with 15 bases between the two germline ends. This CDR3 region has 16 residues. In DNA, the CDR3 is TGTGCCAGCAGTTCCACTCGCCCCACAGTGAACACTGAAGCTTTCTTT. This codes for CASSSTRPTVNTEAFF.

The CDR3 nucleotides read TGTGCCAGCAGCGTGGGCAGCTCGAACACCGGGGAGCTGTTTTTT. This gives the protein CASSVGSSNTGELFF. V gene TRBV9 combines with J gene TRBJ2-2; D unclear. CDR1 and CDR2 (germline): SGDLS, YYNGEE. This CDR3 spans 15 amino acids. Deletions cut 2 bases from V and 0 bases from J, with 8 bases between.

The J gene is TRBJ1-5, the V gene TRBV5-8; D is ambiguous. The CDR3 is 12 amino acids. Trimming pared 0 bases from V and 7 bases from J, leaving 5 bases between. Germline CDR1 SGHTS, CDR2 YDEGEE. For the CDR3, the DNA is TGTGCCAGCAGCTTGGCGGGGCAGCCCCAGCATTTT. Translation gives CASSLAGQPQHF.

The chain joins TRBV11-3 to TRBJ1-5, with D possibly TRBD1 on 5 matching bases. Germline V gene lookup returns CDR1 SGHNT and CDR2 YENEEA. The CDR3 runs 16 residues. V was pared by 0 bases and J by 7 bases, with 16 bases between. The CDR3 DNA sequence: TGTGCCAGCAGCTTAGAGGCAGGACAAGGCGACCAGCCCCAGCATTTT. It codes for CASSLEAGQGDQPQHF.

The chain couples TRBV5-1 to TRBJ2-7, with D possibly TRBD1 on 6 matching bases. Trimming stripped 4 bases from V and 4 bases from J, with 21 bases between. The CDR3 is 16 amino acids. Germline V CDR1 and CDR2: SGHRS, YFSETQ. The CDR3 coding sequence is TGCGCCAGCAGCCCAGGCCCTGGGTACGGGACATACGAGCAGTACTTC. This encodes CASSPGPGYGTYEQYF.

The chain recombines TRBV3-1 (or the pseudogene TRBV3-2) with TRBJ2-1, with 11 bases matching TRBD2. The germline CDR1 and CDR2 sequences are LGHDT and YNNKEL (reference sequence). The trim removed 0 bases at V and 0 bases at J, leaving 13 bases unmatched. CDR3 size: 21 residues. DNA for the CDR3: TGTGCCAGCAGCCAAGAGGGGAAGAGGACTAGCGGGCGGAGCTCCTACAATGAGCAGTTCTTC. It is translated as CASSQEGKRTSGRSSYNEQFF.

This rearrangement joins TRBV30 to TRBJ1-6; 9 bases fit TRBD1. Germline lookup yields CDR1 GTSNPN and CDR2 SVGIG (reference sequence). This CDR3 contains 13 residues. V shed 8 bases and J 4 bases; nucleotides not matched to a gene: 3. The CDR3 region has the DNA TGTGCCGGCGGGACAGGGTATAATTCACCCCTCCACTTT. Protein product: CAGGTGYNSPLHF.

The CDR3 DNA follows: TGTGCCAGCAACTACGGTACCCTCACTGAAGCTTTCTTT. Amino acid sequence: CASNYGTLTEAFF. The rearrangement joins TRBV12-3 or TRBV12-4 to TRBJ1-1, with D hard to call. V dropped 7 bases and J dropped 4 bases, with 13 bases sitting between them. The CDR3 contains 13 residues.

The chain links TRBV2 to TRBJ1-5; TRBD1 is a possible D gene (6 bases). The CDR3 has 16 amino acids. Trimming took 7 bases from V and 7 from J, leaving 23 bases between them. From germline, CDR1 is SNHLY and CDR2 FYNNEI. CDR3: CASTLRWGGGGQPQHF. The CDR3 nucleotides are TGTGCCAGCACCTTACGATGGGGTGGGGGCGGACAGCCCCAGCATTTT.

The CDR3 here is CASSLASLNEQFF. The CDR3 nucleotides read TGTGCCAGCAGTTTAGCGTCTTTGAATGAGCAGTTCTTC. The chain is built from TRBV27 and TRBJ2-1; D uncertain. The ends were cut back, 2 bases at V and 7 bases at J, with 9 bases in the middle. The CDR3 has 13 amino acids. Germline V gene lookup returns CDR1 MNHEY and CDR2 SMNVEV (reference sequence).

The V gene is TRBV24-1, the J gene TRBJ2-1; TRBD2 agrees at 7 bases. CDR3 length: 18 amino acids. Germline loops: CDR1 KGHDR, CDR2 SFDVKD. Trimming took 3 bases from V and 5 from J; bases not matched to a gene: 15. In DNA form, the CDR3 reads TGTGCCACCAGTGATCCAGGTTTTGGGACTATCCACAACAATGAGCAGTTCTTC. It codes for CATSDPGFGTIHNNEQFF.

J is TRBJ1-2 and V is TRBV9; no clear D gene. Germline assignment: CDR1 SGDLS and CDR2 YYNGEE. V was pared by 0 bases and J by 7 bases, with 10 bases between. The CDR3 consists of 13 residues. CDR3 sequence: CASSVVSSGGYTF. The DNA of the CDR3 is TGTGCCAGCAGCGTAGTGTCCAGCGGTGGCTACACCTTC.

The rearrangement joins TRBV9 to TRBJ2-7, with a tentative D call TRBD2 (6 bases). V was clipped by 3 bases and J by 1 base, with 8 bases between them. The CDR3 is made up of 13 amino acids. From germline, CDR1 is SGDLS and CDR2 YYNGEE. The CDR3 here is CASSGGTSYEQYF. For the CDR3, the DNA is TGTGCCAGCAGCGGAGGGACTTCCTACGAGCAGTACTTC.

The rearrangement links TRBV28 to TRBJ1-6; possibly TRBD1 for D (5 bases). The CDR3 consists of 15 residues. Trimming pared 6 bases from V and 4 bases from J, leaving 13 bases between. From germline, CDR1 is MDHEN and CDR2 SYDVKM. CDR3: CASSFSGGYNSPLHF. The CDR3 DNA reads TGTGCCAGCAGCTTTTCCGGGGGATATAATTCACCCCTCCACTTT.

This clone is classed as medium-sized. The chain is built from TRBV19 and TRBJ2-6; D is perhaps TRBD1 (6 bases). The germline V gene encodes CDR1 LNHDA and CDR2 SQIVND (reference sequence). The CDR3 has 16 residues. V was trimmed by 5 bases and J by 4 bases, leaving 15 bases between them. The CDR3 DNA follows: TGTGCCAGTAGTTCGGCCGGGACAAACGGGGCCAACGTCCTGACTTTC. Its protein is CASSSAGTNGANVLTF. Drawing the rest from reference TRBV19 and TRBJ2-6, the complete variable domain is DGGITQSPKYLFRKEGQNVTLSCEQNLNHDAMYWYRQDPGQGLRLIYYSQIVNDFQKGDIAEGYSVSREKKESFPLTVTSAQKNPTAFYLCASSSAGTNGANVLTFGAGSRLTVL.

J is TRBJ1-1 and V is TRBV27; TRBD1 matches at 7 bases. The CDR3 loop spans 15 amino acids. V trimming: 6 bases; J trimming: 2 bases; junction bases outside the gene matches: 9. Germline lookup yields CDR1 MNHEY and CDR2 SMNVEV (reference sequence). CDR3 DNA: TGTGCCAGCAGCCTGCAGGGGGTCCGAAACACTGAAGCTTTCTTT. The encoded protein is CASSLQGVRNTEAFF.

The gene calls are TRBV27 and TRBJ2-7; tentative D call: TRBD2 (6 bases). CDR3 length: 18 residues. CDR1 and CDR2 from the germline V gene are MNHEY and SMNVEV (reference sequence). V lost 2 bases and J 0 bases, leaving 20 bases between the germline ends. CDR3 in amino acids: CASSLAIMGDFSSYEQYV. CDR3 in DNA: TGTGCCAGCAGTTTAGCAATTATGGGGGACTTTAGCTCCTACGAGCAGTACGTC.

The chain recombines TRBV28 with TRBJ2-1; D is possibly TRBD2 (6 bases). CDR1 and CDR2 (germline): MDHEN, SYDVKM. This CDR3 comprises 17 residues. Trimming pared 7 bases from V and 2 bases from J, leaving 21 bases between. CDR3 DNA: TGTGCCAGCACCCTCGCCGTGGGGGGTGGGCCCTACAATGAGCAGTTCTTC. Protein sequence: CASTLAVGGGPYNEQFF.

This CDR3 reads CASSVAANYGYTF. The CDR3 DNA is TGCGCCAGCAGTGTGGCGGCCAACTATGGCTACACCTTC. This chain links TRBV10-2 with TRBJ1-2; D is unresolved. The CDR3 has 13 amino acids. Per germline, CDR1 WSHSY and CDR2 SAAADI. Trimming removed 4 bases at V and 2 bases at J, with 8 bases between.

J is TRBJ2-3 and V is TRBV6-1, with 9 bases aligning to TRBD2. Germline V lookup: CDR1 MNHNS, CDR2 SASEGT. V lost 4 bases and J lost 1; bases outside the gene matches: 9. The CDR3 has 17 residues. The CDR3 DNA reads as TGTGCCAGCAGTGGGTCTAGCGGGATCTGGGGCACAGATACGCAGTATTTT. Its protein product is CASSGSSGIWGTDTQYF.

The chain employs TRBV11-1 and TRBJ1-1; D possibly corresponds to TRBD1 (6 bases). CDR3 size: 16 residues. With 4 bases removed from V and 1 base from J, the gap between germline ends came to 16 bases. Germline values: CDR1 SGHAT, CDR2 FQDESV (reference sequence). As DNA, the CDR3 is TGTGCCAGCAGCTCCCTGGCGGGGGCGCGGAACACTGAAGCTTTCTTT. It specifies CASSSLAGARNTEAFF.

The genes are TRBV3-1 (or the pseudogene TRBV3-2) and TRBJ2-3; D is unclear. The germline V and J ends were trimmed by 1 base and 6 bases, with 14 bases remaining between them. Germline V gene lookup returns CDR1 LGHDT and CDR2 YNNKEL (reference sequence). The CDR3 sequence is 15 residues long. CDR3 in DNA: TGTGCCAGCAGCCAAGTAACACAGACCGGTGATACGCAGTATTTT. Translating it yields CASSQVTQTGDTQYF.

J is TRBJ1-2 and V is TRBV7-2, with D unresolved. Trimming took 5 bases from V and 6 from J, leaving 13 bases between them. The CDR3 totals 13 residues. Germline CDR1 and CDR2: SGHTA and FQGNSA. CDR3 bases: TGTGCCAGCAGCGGGAGGTTGGCGGATGGCTACACCTTC. This sequence encodes CASSGRLADGYTF. Variable domain in full (rest from reference TRBV7-2 and TRBJ1-2): GAGVSQSPSNKVTEKGKDVELRCDPISGHTALYWYRQSLGQGLEFLIYFQGNSAPDKSGLPSDRFSAERTGGSVSTLTIQRTQQEDSAVYLCASSGRLADGYTFGSGTRLTVV.

This clone was detected only once. The V call is TRBV10-3, the J call TRBJ2-7; possible D gene TRBD1, 6 bases. Germline assignment: CDR1 ENHRY and CDR2 SYGVKD. The CDR3 runs to 15 residues. V shed 3 bases and J shed 3 bases, with 15 bases lying between them. Written as DNA, the CDR3 is TGTGCCATCAGTGATCTGGTCCCCAGGGGCTACGAGCAGTACTTC. Translation gives CAISDLVPRGYEQYF.

The chain has TRBV29-1 and TRBJ1-2; TRBD1 matches at 8 bases. The junction had 4 bases not matched to a gene; V was cut back by 5 bases and J by 8 bases. This CDR3 is built from 11 residues. In germline, CDR1 is SQVTM, CDR2 ANQGSEA. CDR3 nucleotides: TGCAGCGTTAAACAGGGGGTCGGCTACACCTTC. Amino acids: CSVKQGVGYTF.

The chain is built from TRBV4-1 and TRBJ2-7; 7 nucleotides line up with TRBD1. Unmatched junction bases numbered 7, after V lost 1 base and J lost 4 bases. The CDR3 is made up of 15 amino acids. Germline assignment: CDR1 MGHRA and CDR2 YSYEKL. The CDR3 DNA reads as TGCGCCAGCAGCCAAGGGACAGGAGTTGGGTACGAGCAGTACTTC. Translated, it gives CASSQGTGVGYEQYF.